This T cell receptor (beta chain) was obtained from a study of molecular identifiers for immune sequencing clone quantification. The V and J ends lost 8 bases and 0 bases respectively, with 16 bases between them. There are 15 residues in the CDR3. CDR1 is MNHEY and CDR2 is SVGEGT in the germline V gene. TCRdb reanalysed the PCR reads using MiXCR and keeps one entry per CDR3 protein. The table has over 550,000 distinct CDR3 sequences, about 25% seen once. This clonotype was observed many times. The sample was naive CD8+ T cells from blood, with Jurkat cell RNA spiked in. This sample's subset: FACS-sorted CD8+CD4-CCR7+CD45RA+ naive T cells. The V gene is TRBV6-2 or TRBV6-3, the J gene TRBJ2-5, with a possible D match to TRBD2 (6 bases). The source of this sequence is a human donor in good health. Some libraries in this study had Jurkat cell RNA spiked in. The CDR3 sequence: CASGGDRKYQETQYF. In DNA, the CDR3 is TGTGCCAGCGGAGGGGACCGAAAGTACCAAGAGACCCAGTACTTC.